The 14 T cell receptor beta chains in this list originate from one sample, sequenced in a study of cytomegalovirus exposure and HLA in healthy donors. This PCR relied on a set of 60 Vbeta primers and 13 Jbeta primers. The table came from immunoSEQ multiplex PCR; TCRdb's copy has only in-frame clones and leaves some out. The sample contains 150,000 to 200,000 clones, roughly 73% of which appear only once. The sample was PBMCs. The receptors here all came from a female donor in good health and CMV-seronegative.

The V and J genes are TRBV30 and TRBJ1-1; TRBD1 matches at 9 bases. CDR3 length: 14 amino acids. Per the germline V gene, CDR1 is GTSNPN and CDR2 is SVGIG (reference sequence). J was trimmed by 6 bases and V by 5 bases; bases with no gene match: 10. CDR3 nucleotides: TGTGCCTGGTTTAAATGGACAGGGGCTTCTGAAGCTTTCTTT. Translated, it gives CAWFKWTGASEAFF.

The chain couples TRBV6-6 to TRBJ1-1; 7 bases are a match to TRBD1. Unmatched junction bases numbered 5, after V lost 3 bases and J lost 1 base. The V gene's germline CDR1 is MNHNY and CDR2 SVGAGI (reference sequence). The CDR3 is 15 amino acids. CDR3 residues: CASSYSTGQNTEAFF. Written as DNA, the CDR3 is TGTGCCAGCAGTTATTCGACAGGGCAGAACACTGAAGCTTTCTTT.

The chain uses TRBV4-3 and TRBJ2-3, with D uncertain. The CDR3 runs to 15 residues. The germline V gene encodes CDR1 LGHNA and CDR2 YSLEER. The germline V and J ends were trimmed by 0 bases and 1 base, with 8 bases remaining between them. The chain's CDR3 is CASSQDPSGTDTQYF. The CDR3 region has the DNA TGCGCCAGCAGCCAAGACCCCTCTGGCACAGATACGCAGTATTTT.

This clone was observed once. The V call is TRBV14, the J call TRBJ1-2; tentative D call: TRBD1 (5 bases). V was cut by 4 bases and J by 1 base, with 16 bases left in between. The germline V gene has CDR1 SGHDN and CDR2 FVKESK. CDR3 size: 16 residues. CDR3 region: CASSRGGQGLNYGYTF. The CDR3 DNA is TGTGCCAGCAGCCGAGGAGGCCAGGGACTTAACTATGGCTACACCTTC.

The chain employs TRBV6-5 and TRBJ1-2; a weak D match, TRBD1 (5 bases). The CDR3 is 14 amino acids. Trimming cost V 6 bases and J 1 base, with 12 bases left between them. Germline V gives CDR1 MNHEY, CDR2 SVGAGI. CDR3: CASRPLGGNYGYTF. CDR3 DNA sequence: TGTGCCAGCAGGCCGCTCGGGGGTAACTATGGCTACACCTTC.

J is TRBJ2-1 and V is TRBV2, with D possibly matching TRBD1 (6 bases). Trimming shortened V by 1 base and J by 0 bases, and 10 bases separated the two germline ends. The V gene's germline CDR1 is SNHLY and CDR2 FYNNEI. The CDR3 is 16 residues long. In DNA form, the CDR3 reads TGTGCCAGCAGTGAAGAGGACAGCAGCTCCTACAATGAGCAGTTCTTC. The encoded protein is CASSEEDSSSYNEQFF.

The table lists this clone with a count of one. The rearrangement joins TRBV7-3 to TRBJ2-7; a weak D match, TRBD2 (5 bases). V dropped 0 bases and J dropped 5 bases, with 8 bases sitting between them. CDR3 length: 13 amino acids. Germline CDR1 is SGHTA and CDR2 is FQGTGA. The chain's CDR3 is CASSLTPGNEQYF. CDR3 sequence (DNA): TGTGCCAGCAGCTTAACTCCGGGGAACGAGCAGTACTTC.

The chain carries TRBV7-2 and TRBJ1-1; the match to TRBD1 covers 7 bases. The CDR3 sequence is 14 residues long. V shed 5 bases and J 1 base; nucleotides not matched to a gene: 4. The germline gives CDR1 SGHTA, CDR2 FQGNSA. In nucleotides, the CDR3 is TGTGCCAGCAGCGTTAGGACAGGGAACACTGAAGCTTTCTTT. Translation: CASSVRTGNTEAFF. Looking up the rest from reference TRBV7-2 and TRBJ1-1 gives the full variable domain: GAGVSQSPSNKVTEKGKDVELRCDPISGHTALYWYRQSLGQGLEFLIYFQGNSAPDKSGLPSDRFSAERTGGSVSTLTIQRTQQEDSAVYLCASSVRTGNTEAFFGQGTRLTVV.

The chain has TRBV27 and TRBJ2-1, with D unresolved. This CDR3 region has 12 residues. The ends were cut back, 2 bases at V and 5 bases at J, with 4 bases in the middle. The germline gives CDR1 MNHEY, CDR2 SMNVEV (reference sequence). The CDR3 protein is CASSLSNNEQFF. The CDR3 bases are TGTGCCAGCAGTTTAAGCAACAATGAGCAGTTCTTC.

Written as DNA, the CDR3 is TGTGCCAGCAGCTTGGGTCCTAGTGGCACAGATACGCAGTATTTT. This encodes CASSLGPSGTDTQYF. V gene TRBV7-3 combines with J gene TRBJ2-3, with D hard to call. CDR3 length equals 15 residues. Looked up from germline, CDR1 is SGHTA and CDR2 is FQGTGA. V dropped 3 bases and J dropped 1 base, with 11 bases sitting between them.

The chain couples TRBV5-1 to TRBJ2-2; TRBD1 matches at 7 bases. The germline V gene encodes CDR1 SGHRS and CDR2 YFSETQ. With V trimmed by 4 bases and J by 4 bases, 7 bases remained unmatched. The CDR3 covers 15 residues. The CDR3 sequence is CASSLGTAITGELFF. The CDR3 DNA is TGCGCCAGCAGCCTGGGGACAGCAATCACCGGGGAGCTGTTTTTT.

This clone was seen more than once but under ten times. V usage is TRBV5-8 and J usage is TRBJ2-5; TRBD1 agrees at 7 bases. Trimming removed 8 bases from V and 4 bases from J; junction bases left unmatched: 14. Germline assignment: CDR1 SGHTS and CDR2 YDEGEE. This CDR3 is built from 15 residues. CDR3 protein: CASSPGTAVRETQYF. CDR3 coding DNA: TGTGCCAGTAGTCCAGGGACAGCTGTACGAGAGACCCAGTACTTC.

Written as DNA, the CDR3 is TGTGCCAGCAGCGCTCGTGGTGGGACTACAGGGGGCCGATCCTACGAGCAGTACTTC. Translating it yields CASSARGGTTGGRSYEQYF. The gene calls are TRBV11-2 and TRBJ2-7; 9 bases map to TRBD1. The CDR3 contains 19 residues. Unmatched junction bases numbered 18, after V lost 5 bases and J lost 1 base. Germline V lookup: CDR1 SGHAT, CDR2 FQNNGV.

Concerning this clone itself: Other DNA sequences in this specimen translate into the identical CDR3. The CDR3 DNA reads TGCGCCAGCAGCTTGGGAGCAGGAAACACTGAAGCTTTCTTT. Residues: CASSLGAGNTEAFF. V usage is TRBV5-1 and J usage is TRBJ1-1; D is uncertain. The CDR3 consists of 14 residues. V shed 0 bases and J shed 2 bases, with 8 bases lying between them. Germline V gene sequence: CDR1 SGHRS, CDR2 YFSETQ.